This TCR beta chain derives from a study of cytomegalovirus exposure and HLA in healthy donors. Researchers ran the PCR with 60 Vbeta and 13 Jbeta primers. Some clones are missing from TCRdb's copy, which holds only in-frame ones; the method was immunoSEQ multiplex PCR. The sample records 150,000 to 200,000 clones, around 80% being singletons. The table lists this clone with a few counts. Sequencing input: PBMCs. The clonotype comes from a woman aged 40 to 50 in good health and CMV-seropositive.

CDR3 region: CATSRGPYYEQYF. The DNA of the CDR3 is TGTGCCACCAGCAGGGGCCCCTACTACGAGCAGTACTTC. This chain links TRBV15 with TRBJ2-7, with D hard to call. CDR3 length equals 13 residues. CDR1 is LNHNV, CDR2 YYDKDF, per germline (reference sequence). V was trimmed by 3 bases and J by 3 bases, leaving 9 bases between them.